The 21 T cell receptor beta chains below all came from one sample that was sequenced in a study of blood T cell repertoires in COVID-19. Measured with immunoSEQ multiplex PCR; TCRdb has only the in-frame clones, and not every one. The sample yields 200,000 to 250,000 clones, 70% to 90% seen once. Sequencing was performed on peripheral blood. These receptors all come from a man in his forties or fifties with COVID-19, enrolled during active disease.

This clone appeared a few times. The chain carries TRBV2 and TRBJ2-5; 9 bases align to TRBD2. This CDR3 has 15 residues. Per the germline V gene, CDR1 is SNHLY and CDR2 is FYNNEI. With V trimmed by 7 bases and J by 1 base, 7 bases remained unmatched. Here the CDR3 DNA reads TGTGCCAGCAAGGGGAAGCGGGGGGCCCAAGAGACCCAGTACTTC. It translates to CASKGKRGAQETQYF.

V gene TRBV6-5 combines with J gene TRBJ1-3; D perhaps matches TRBD1 (5 bases). CDR3 length equals 16 residues. V shed 2 bases and J shed 2 bases, with 13 bases lying between them. Germline loops: CDR1 MNHEY, CDR2 SVGAGI. In DNA form, the CDR3 reads TGTGCCAGCAGTTACAGTCAGGGAAGGACTGGAAACACCATATATTTT. It translates to CASSYSQGRTGNTIYF.

The chain employs TRBV9 and TRBJ1-1; 7 bases are a match to TRBD1. Germline CDR1 is SGDLS and CDR2 is YYNGEE. V shed 1 base and J 2 bases; nucleotides not matched to a gene: 8. The CDR3 has 16 amino acids. The CDR3 bases are TGTGCCAGCAGCGTAAATCCAGGGGGAATAAACACTGAAGCTTTCTTT. Its translation: CASSVNPGGINTEAFF.

CDR3 DNA sequence: TGTGCCAGCAGCCAAGGGACAGGGGGCTACGAGCAGTACTTC. Translating it yields CASSQGTGGYEQYF. The V call is TRBV6-6, the J call TRBJ2-7; 11 nucleotides match TRBD1. Germline CDR1 is MNHNY and CDR2 is SVGAGI (reference sequence). V trimming: 6 bases; J trimming: 3 bases; junction bases outside the gene matches: 4. The CDR3 contains 14 residues.

The V gene is TRBV10-3, the J gene TRBJ2-3; D possibly corresponds to TRBD2 (6 bases). CDR3 length: 15 amino acids. The germline CDR1 and CDR2 sequences are ENHRY and SYGVKD. V dropped 3 bases and J dropped 4 bases, with 14 bases sitting between them. The CDR3 spells CAISDERGRADTQYF. DNA of the CDR3: TGTGCCATCAGTGATGAACGGGGGAGAGCAGATACGCAGTATTTT.

V gene TRBV5-1 combines with J gene TRBJ1-2, with unresolved D. CDR3 length equals 15 residues. From germline, CDR1 is SGHRS and CDR2 YFSETQ. V was pared by 4 bases and J by 2 bases, with 15 bases between. The CDR3 DNA is TGCGCCAGCAGCCCGACCGCACAGTCGAACTATGGCTACACCTTC. It codes for CASSPTAQSNYGYTF.

The V and J genes are TRBV6-6 and TRBJ2-7; TRBD1 agrees at 9 bases. The CDR3 covers 17 residues. From germline, CDR1 is MNHNY and CDR2 SVGAGI (reference sequence). V trimming: 5 bases; J trimming: 1 base; junction bases outside the gene matches: 12. As DNA, the CDR3 is TGTGCCAGCAGTCGAAAAAAGACAGGGGGTTCTTCCTACGAGCAGTACTTC. Protein product: CASSRKKTGGSSYEQYF.

The chain is built from TRBV25-1 and TRBJ1-2; D is possibly TRBD1 (5 bases). Germline values: CDR1 MGHDK, CDR2 SYGVNS. Trimming took 1 base from V and 7 from J, leaving 13 bases between them. CDR3 length: 14 residues. The CDR3 bases are TGTGCCAGCAGTGAATTAGTAACAGGCCGTGGCTACACCTTC. Protein sequence: CASSELVTGRGYTF.

V gene TRBV28 combines with J gene TRBJ2-3, with D unresolved. This CDR3 spans 14 amino acids. Looked up from germline, CDR1 is MDHEN and CDR2 is SYDVKM. Trimming cost V 4 bases and J 1 base, with 9 bases left between them. The CDR3 DNA reads as TGTGCCAGCAGTTCGCAGTACCGCACAGATACGCAGTATTTT. Translating it yields CASSSQYRTDTQYF. Full variable domain (missing parts from reference TRBV28 and TRBJ2-3): DVKVTQSSRYLVKRTGEKVFLECVQDMDHENMFWYRQDPGLGLRLIYFSYDVKMKEKGDIPEGYSVSREKKERFSLILESASTNQTSMYLCASSSQYRTDTQYFGPGTRLTVL.

The rearrangement joins TRBV7-9 to TRBJ2-7; 10 bases are a match to TRBD2. V shed 4 bases and J 0 bases; nucleotides not matched to a gene: 6. The germline V gene has CDR1 SEHNR and CDR2 FQNEAQ (reference sequence). This CDR3 comprises 16 residues. Here the CDR3 DNA reads TGTGCCAGCAGCTCAACTAGCGGGGTTCTCTCCTACGAGCAGTACTTC. Translated, it gives CASSSTSGVLSYEQYF.

This rearrangement joins TRBV9 to TRBJ2-5; D remains unclear. The CDR3 covers 13 residues. The V gene lost 0 bases and the J gene lost 2 bases, with 5 bases spanning the gap. The germline V gene has CDR1 SGDLS and CDR2 YYNGEE. This CDR3 is CASSVDRQETQYF. The CDR3 nucleotides are TGTGCCAGCAGCGTAGACAGACAAGAGACCCAGTACTTC.

The rearrangement links TRBV9 to TRBJ2-2; maybe TRBD2 (6 bases). Germline-derived CDR1 and CDR2 are SGDLS and YYNGEE. Trimming shortened V by 2 bases and J by 2 bases, and 16 bases separated the two germline ends. CDR3 length: 17 residues. For the CDR3, the DNA is TGTGCCAGCAGCGTTCCCGCCGGCGGGGTAAACACCGGGGAGCTGTTTTTT. It yields the protein CASSVPAGGVNTGELFF.

The chain carries TRBV7-9 and TRBJ2-1, with 10 bases matching TRBD1. CDR1 SEHNR and CDR2 FQNEAQ come from the germline V gene (reference sequence). The CDR3 loop spans 17 amino acids. The junction had 11 bases not matched to a gene; V was cut back by 5 bases and J by 4 bases. As DNA, the CDR3 is TGTGCCAGCAGCCGTAGACTCCCGGGACAGGGGTACAATGAGCAGTTCTTC. As protein: CASSRRLPGQGYNEQFF.

This clone was seen only once. V gene TRBV6-5 combines with J gene TRBJ2-7, with 7 bases that match TRBD2. Germline V gives CDR1 MNHEY, CDR2 SVGAGI. The CDR3 loop spans 14 amino acids. V shed 6 bases and J 2 bases; nucleotides not matched to a gene: 7. The CDR3 bases are TGTGCCAGCAGAATTGGGGGGACTACCTACGAGCAGTACTTC. This codes for CASRIGGTTYEQYF.

The chain links TRBV27 to TRBJ2-7; 7 positions match TRBD1. V lost 3 bases and J lost 2; bases outside the gene matches: 10. This CDR3 region has 16 residues. From germline, CDR1 is MNHEY and CDR2 SMNVEV (reference sequence). DNA for the CDR3: TGTGCCAGCAGTTTTATCGTGGGACAGACCCCCTACGAGCAGTACTTC. It is translated as CASSFIVGQTPYEQYF.

The chain recombines TRBV6-5 with TRBJ1-2; TRBD1 matches 8 bases. The V gene end was trimmed by 8 bases and the J gene end by 4 bases; junction bases not matched to a gene: 12. The CDR3 totals 15 residues. Germline assignment: CDR1 MNHEY and CDR2 SVGAGI. This chain's CDR3 is CASATGGRGSYGYTF. The CDR3 DNA reads as TGTGCCAGCGCAACAGGGGGGCGCGGGTCCTATGGCTACACCTTC.

The chain joins TRBV6-5 to TRBJ2-3; D might be TRBD2 (6 bases). The CDR3 extends over 14 amino acids. V was pared by 6 bases and J by 2 bases, with 12 bases between. Germline loops: CDR1 MNHEY, CDR2 SVGAGI. CDR3 in amino acids: CASRRGGDTDTQYF. The CDR3 DNA reads TGTGCCAGCAGGAGGGGCGGGGACACAGATACGCAGTATTTT.

This chain links TRBV18 with TRBJ2-5; 7 positions match TRBD2. The CDR3 consists of 14 residues. J lost 4 bases, V lost 4 bases, and 6 bases had no gene match. From germline, CDR1 is KGHSH and CDR2 LQKENI. As DNA, the CDR3 is TGTGCCAGCTCACTCACCAGCGGGGCAGAGACCCAGTACTTC. Residues: CASSLTSGAETQYF.

This sequence joins TRBV14 and TRBJ2-7, with D unclear. V was cut by 4 bases and J by 1 base, with 8 bases left in between. The germline V gene encodes CDR1 SGHDN and CDR2 FVKESK. The CDR3 runs to 13 residues. CDR3: CASSLRYSYEQYF. The CDR3 nucleotides are TGTGCCAGCAGCCTCAGATATTCCTACGAGCAGTACTTC. Variable domain in full (rest from reference TRBV14 and TRBJ2-7): EAGVTQFPSHSVIEKGQTVTLRCDPISGHDNLYWYRRVMGKEIKFLLHFVKESKQDESGMPNNRFLAERTGGTYSTLKVQPAELEDSGVYFCASSLRYSYEQYFGPGTRLTVT.

V is TRBV7-8 and J is TRBJ2-1, with a tentative D call TRBD1 (6 bases). The CDR3 loop spans 11 amino acids. Germline CDR1 reads SGHVS; CDR2 reads FQNEAQ. V lost 5 bases and J 9 bases, leaving 8 bases between the germline ends. CDR3 loop: CASSRDTEQFF. In DNA, the CDR3 is TGTGCCAGCAGCCGGGACACTGAGCAGTTCTTC.

This chain links TRBV30 with TRBJ1-5; a possible D gene is TRBD1 (5 bases). The germline gives CDR1 GTSNPN, CDR2 SVGIG (reference sequence). V lost 1 base, J lost 6 bases, and 16 bases lay in between. There are 15 residues in the CDR3. The CDR3 here is CAWSGSGLIGQPQHF. In DNA, the CDR3 is TGTGCCTGGAGTGGATCAGGGTTAATCGGTCAGCCCCAGCATTTT. Looking up the rest from reference TRBV30 and TRBJ1-5 gives the full variable domain: SQTIHQWPATLVQPVGSPLSLECTVEGTSNPNLYWYRQAAGRGLQLLFYSVGIGQISSEVPQNLSASRPQDRQFILSSKKLLLSDSGFYLCAWSGSGLIGQPQHFGDGTRLSIL.